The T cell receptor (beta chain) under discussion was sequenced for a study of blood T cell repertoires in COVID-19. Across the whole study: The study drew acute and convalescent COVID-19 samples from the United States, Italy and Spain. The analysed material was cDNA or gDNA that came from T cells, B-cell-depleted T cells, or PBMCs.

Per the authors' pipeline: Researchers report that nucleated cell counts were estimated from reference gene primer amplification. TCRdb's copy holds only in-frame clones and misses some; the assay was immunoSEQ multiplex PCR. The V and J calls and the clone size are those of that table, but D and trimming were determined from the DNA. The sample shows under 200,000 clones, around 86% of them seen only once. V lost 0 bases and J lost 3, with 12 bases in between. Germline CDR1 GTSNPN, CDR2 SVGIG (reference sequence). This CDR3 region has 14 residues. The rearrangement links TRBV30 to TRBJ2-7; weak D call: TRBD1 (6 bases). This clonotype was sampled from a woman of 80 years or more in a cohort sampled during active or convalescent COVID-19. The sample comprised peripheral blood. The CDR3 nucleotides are TGTGCCTGGAGTGTACAGGGAATAAACTACGAGCAGTACTTC. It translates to CAWSVQGINYEQYF.